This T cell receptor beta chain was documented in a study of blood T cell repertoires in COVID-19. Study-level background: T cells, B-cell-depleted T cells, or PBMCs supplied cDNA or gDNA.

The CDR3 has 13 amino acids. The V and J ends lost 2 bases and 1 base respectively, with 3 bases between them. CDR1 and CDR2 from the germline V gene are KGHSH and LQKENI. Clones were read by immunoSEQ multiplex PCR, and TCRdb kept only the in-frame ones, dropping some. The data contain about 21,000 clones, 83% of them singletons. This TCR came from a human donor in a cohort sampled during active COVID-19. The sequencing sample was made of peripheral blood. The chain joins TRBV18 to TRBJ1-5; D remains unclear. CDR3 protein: CASSPGSNQPQHF. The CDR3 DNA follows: TGTGCCAGCTCACCAGGCAGCAATCAGCCCCAGCATTTT.